This paragraph reports one T cell receptor (beta chain). The germline CDR1 and CDR2 sequences are SGHTA and FQGNSA. Trimming took off 5 bases at V and 6 bases at J, with 10 bases between the two ends. The length of the CDR3 is 13 residues. The data derive from a study of T-cell reconstitution after alpha-beta-depleted transplantation in children. Unique molecular identifiers were used to barcode this TCRbeta library. In TCRdb, the PCR reads were re-called with MiXCR into one record per CDR3 protein. Seen here are almost 250,000 distinct CDR3 sequences, roughly 23% observed once, and the top ten hold approximately 2.5%.

The sequencing here drew on PBMCs, taken before TCRalphabeta/CD19-depleted stem cell transplant. This rearrangement joins TRBV7-2 to TRBJ2-2; no firm D call. The TCR comes from a girl under 10 years old with Fanconi anemia, due to receive a stem cell transplant. DNA for the CDR3: TGTGCCAGCAGCACCATCAAAGCCGGGGAGCTGTTTTTT. It yields the protein CASSTIKAGELFF.